The T cell receptor beta chain described here comes from a study of shared clonotypes between healthy human individuals. Study-level results: Among donors, clonotype sharing was expected to be affected by sequencing depth. Shared across four donors were roughly 5.3% of the naive CD4 clonotypes.

As concerns this clone: Its antigen is not identified.

J lost 10 bases, V lost 0 bases, and 3 bases had no gene match. The CDR3 has 12 residues. Germline V lookup: CDR1 SGHNT, CDR2 YYREEE (reference sequence). Produced via immunoSEQ multiplex PCR; TCRdb's table is partial and in-frame only. The table records 2 million to 2.5 million clones, 95% of them present only once. This TCR came from a man younger than 35 in good health. The material sequenced was naive CD4+ T cells sorted from blood. Subset defined: CD45RA+ positively selected. V gene TRBV5-4 combines with J gene TRBJ1-1; 7 nucleotides agree with TRBD1. CDR3 residues: CASSLGQGGAFF. In DNA form, the CDR3 reads TGTGCCAGCAGCTTGGGACAGGGAGGAGCTTTCTTT.